The 24 T cell receptor beta chains below all came from one sample that was sequenced in a study of T cells after posttransplantation cyclophosphamide. Sequencing used immunoSEQ multiplex PCR; TCRdb keeps in-frame clones, though not all of them. Found here are about 15,000 clones, approximately 80% of them singletons; the top ten hold 0.95% to 1.5%. Sequencing used memory CD4+ T cells sorted from PBMCs. These receptors all stem from a man between 45 and 60 years old.

V is TRBV6-1 and J is TRBJ2-2; D perhaps matches TRBD2 (5 bases). Germline V gene data show CDR1 as MNHNS and CDR2 as SASEGT. The CDR3 has 15 amino acids. Trimming left V 7 bases short and J 0 bases short, with 12 bases between. CDR3 protein: CASTPGSSNTGELFF. In nucleotides, the CDR3 is TGTGCCAGCACCCCGGGGAGTTCGAACACCGGGGAGCTGTTTTTT.

The rearrangement uses TRBV7-9 and TRBJ2-7, with 7 bases that match TRBD2. The CDR3 loop spans 14 amino acids. The germline gives CDR1 SEHNR, CDR2 FQNEAQ (reference sequence). V lost 5 bases to trimming and J lost 6 bases; unmatched junction nucleotides: 10. For the CDR3, the DNA is TGTGCCAGCAGCCGTAGGGGCGGGAGCCGCGAGCAGTACTTC. This encodes CASSRRGGSREQYF.

The V gene is TRBV21-1, the J gene TRBJ2-7; no DNA check was done on the table's D call, TRBD1. TRBV21-1 counts as a pseudogene. CDR3 size: 17 residues. The CDR3 here is CASSITPHKGASGEQYF. The CDR3 nucleotides are TGTGCCAGCAGCATTACCCCCCACAAGGGGGCATCTGGGGAGCAGTACTTC.

This clone has only a few counts. J is TRBJ1-5 and V is TRBV19; D perhaps matches TRBD1 (6 bases). The germline V gene has CDR1 LNHDA and CDR2 SQIVND (reference sequence). CDR3 length: 16 residues. V was clipped by 3 bases and J by 4 bases, with 16 bases between them. The CDR3 protein is CASSIPWGQENQPQHF. The CDR3 DNA sequence: TGTGCCAGTAGTATTCCCTGGGGGCAGGAAAATCAGCCCCAGCATTTT.

The chain is built from TRBV5-1 and TRBJ2-5; 10 nucleotides align to TRBD1. The J call is uncertain, as TRBJ2-7 better fits the DNA end. CDR1 and CDR2 from the germline V gene are SGHRS and YFSETQ. The CDR3 is 14 amino acids. CDR3 coding DNA: TGCGCCAGCACGACAGGGGGCACAGGCTACGAGCAGTACTTC. Translation: CASTTGGTGYEQYF.

The chain links TRBV2 to TRBJ2-7, with D possibly matching TRBD1 (5 bases). The CDR3 is 12 amino acids. V was cut by 6 bases and J by 3 bases, with 9 bases left in between. Germline V CDR1 and CDR2: SNHLY, FYNNEI. CDR3 sequence: CASRTAIYEQYF. The CDR3 DNA sequence: TGTGCCAGCAGGACAGCGATCTACGAGCAGTACTTC. Full variable domain (rest looked up from reference TRBV2 and TRBJ2-7): EPEVTQTPSHQVTQMGQEVILRCVPISNHLYFYWYRQILGQKVEFLVSFYNNEISEKSEIFDDQFSVERPDGSNFTLKIRSTKLEDSAMYFCASRTAIYEQYFGPGTRLTVT.

The chain links TRBV7-6 to TRBJ2-1; 11 nucleotides align to TRBD2. The germline V gene has CDR1 SGHVS and CDR2 FNYEAQ. V shed 6 bases, J shed 4 bases, and the junction held 8 bases outside the gene matches. The CDR3 is made up of 16 amino acids. CDR3 in DNA: TGTGCCAGCAGTCAAACGAGGACTAGCGGGTACAATGAGCAGTTCTTC. Protein: CASSQTRTSGYNEQFF.

The V call is TRBV6-1, the J call TRBJ1-1, with TRBD1 matching 9 bases. V lost 8 bases to trimming and J lost 5 bases; unmatched junction nucleotides: 6. The length of the CDR3 is 13 residues. The germline V gene has CDR1 MNHNS and CDR2 SASEGT. The CDR3 nucleotides are TGTGCCAGCTCTACAGGGGGCGTAACTGAAGCTTTCTTT. Translation gives CASSTGGVTEAFF.

The V and J genes are TRBV5-8 and TRBJ2-7; possible D gene TRBD1, 5 bases. The germline V gene encodes CDR1 SGHTS and CDR2 YDEGEE. V lost 4 bases to trimming and J lost 3 bases, with 17 bases between them. The CDR3 consists of 15 residues. The CDR3 bases are TGTGCCAGCAGCATGGGTGACAGATTTAACTACGAGCAGTACTTC. Amino acids: CASSMGDRFNYEQYF.

V gene TRBV28 combines with J gene TRBJ2-7; D is undetermined. Trimming removed 6 bases at V and 3 bases at J, with 6 bases between. CDR1 is MDHEN, CDR2 SYDVKM, per germline. This CDR3 contains 11 residues. The CDR3: CASSSFYEQYF. CDR3 bases: TGTGCCAGCAGCAGTTTCTACGAGCAGTACTTC.

This chain joins TRBV18 and TRBJ1-4, with 7 bases matching TRBD1. CDR3 length equals 14 residues. Losses at the gene ends were 4 bases for V and 10 bases for J; bases not matched to a gene: 9. CDR1 KGHSH and CDR2 LQKENI come from the germline V gene. The CDR3 bases are TGTGCCAGCTCACGCGACAGGGAAGGAGGAAAACTGTTTTTT. As protein: CASSRDREGGKLFF.

The chain links TRBV18 to TRBJ1-2, with D unresolved. CDR1 is KGHSH and CDR2 is LQKENI in the germline V gene. This CDR3 spans 15 amino acids. Trimming stripped 3 bases from V and 4 bases from J, with 15 bases between. The CDR3 coding sequence is TGTGCCAGCTCACCCTCAGGTTATTCCTTCTATGGCTACACCTTC. Protein sequence: CASSPSGYSFYGYTF.

This clone was observed a single time. The genes are TRBV28 and TRBJ1-6; D uncertain. The CDR3 has 14 residues. Trimming left V 4 bases short and J 8 bases short, with 12 bases between. CDR1 and CDR2 from the germline V gene are MDHEN and SYDVKM. The CDR3 DNA reads as TGTGCCAGCAGTTACGAGGGTTTTGATTCACCCCTCCACTTT. The encoded protein is CASSYEGFDSPLHF.

The chain carries TRBV5-6 and TRBJ2-5; D might be TRBD2 (5 bases). Between the trimmed V and J ends, which lost 4 bases and 11 bases, there was a span of 18 bases. Germline V gene data show CDR1 as SGHDT and CDR2 as YYEEEE. The CDR3 totals 13 residues. This chain's CDR3 is CASSLPDSGEQYF. In nucleotides, the CDR3 is TGTGCCAGCAGCCTCCCCGATTCCGGGGAGCAGTACTTC.

V is TRBV19 and J is TRBJ2-6; perhaps TRBD2 as D (6 bases). Germline V CDR1 and CDR2: LNHDA, SQIVND (reference sequence). The CDR3 loop spans 16 amino acids. V lost 5 bases and J 2 bases, leaving 13 bases between the germline ends. In DNA, the CDR3 is TGTGCCAGTAGTCCCCCCCCGGGGGCTGGGGCCAACGTCCTGACTTTC. This codes for CASSPPPGAGANVLTF.

The rearrangement links TRBV5-1 to TRBJ1-3; unclear D gene. V gave up 4 bases and J gave up 1 base, with 6 bases separating them. Germline assignment: CDR1 SGHRS and CDR2 YFSETQ. CDR3 length: 13 amino acids. DNA of the CDR3: TGCGCCAGCAGCCCGGGGTCTGGAAACACCATATATTTT. Translated, it gives CASSPGSGNTIYF.

This chain uses TRBV27 with TRBJ2-4; D is ambiguous. V was cut by 5 bases and J by 3 bases, with 14 bases left in between. Germline V gives CDR1 MNHEY, CDR2 SMNVEV (reference sequence). The CDR3 sequence is 15 residues long. CDR3 amino acids: CASSLLGRSKNIQYF. The CDR3, as DNA: TGTGCCAGCAGTCTCCTCGGCCGGAGCAAAAACATTCAGTACTTC.

This chain joins TRBV2 and TRBJ1-2; weak D call: TRBD1 (6 bases). The CDR3 covers 13 residues. V was cut by 6 bases and J by 7 bases, with 15 bases left in between. The germline CDR1 and CDR2 sequences are SNHLY and FYNNEI. CDR3 residues: CASRGHIRGGYTF. The CDR3 DNA is TGTGCCAGCAGGGGACACATTCGGGGTGGCTACACCTTC.

This chain joins TRBV5-6 and TRBJ1-5; tentatively, D is TRBD1 (6 bases). Germline loops: CDR1 SGHDT, CDR2 YYEEEE. This CDR3 is built from 16 residues. V was clipped by 1 base and J by 5 bases, with 16 bases between them. CDR3 residues: CASSLNGQSHYQPQHF. As DNA, the CDR3 is TGTGCCAGCAGCTTGAACGGACAGTCACACTATCAGCCCCAGCATTTT.

This rearrangement joins TRBV7-2 to TRBJ2-5; TRBD2 matches 7 bases. This CDR3 region has 17 residues. The ends lost 3 bases at V and 7 bases at J; junction bases unmatched: 17. Germline-derived CDR1 and CDR2 are SGHTA and FQGNSA. The CDR3 DNA reads TGTGCCAGCAGCTTCTATTACCAGGCCGGGGGGATGGCGACCCAGTACTTC. Its protein is CASSFYYQAGGMATQYF. Full variable domain (rest looked up from reference TRBV7-2 and TRBJ2-5): GAGVSQSPSNKVTEKGKDVELRCDPISGHTALYWYRQSLGQGLEFLIYFQGNSAPDKSGLPSDRFSAERTGGSVSTLTIQRTQQEDSAVYLCASSFYYQAGGMATQYFGPGTRLLVL.

This clone has just a few counts. The genes are TRBV5-5 and TRBJ1-1; D gene uncertain. Germline V lookup: CDR1 SGHKS, CDR2 YYEKEE (reference sequence). The V end was cut by 4 bases, the J end by 0 bases, with 13 bases between. CDR3 size: 15 residues. CDR3 nucleotide sequence: TGTGCCAGCAGCCCGAATCGGGGAGTGAACACTGAAGCTTTCTTT. Its protein is CASSPNRGVNTEAFF. The variable domain in full, with the rest retrieved from reference TRBV5-5 and TRBJ1-1, is DAGVTQSPTHLIKTRGQQVTLRCSPISGHKSVSWYQQVLGQGPQFIFQYYEKEERGRGNFPDRFSARQFPNYSSELNVNALLLGDSALYLCASSPNRGVNTEAFFGQGTRLTVV.

The chain uses TRBV5-4 and TRBJ2-1, with 8 bases identical to TRBD2. Trimming cost V 9 bases and J 3 bases; bases outside gene matches: 2. The CDR3 length is 12 residues. Germline V gives CDR1 SGHNT, CDR2 YYREEE (reference sequence). The CDR3 DNA follows: TGTGCCACCACTAGCGGCTACAATGAGCAGTTCTTC. It encodes CATTSGYNEQFF.

J is TRBJ1-4 and V is TRBV10-2; D possibly corresponds to TRBD1 (5 bases). Germline CDR1 is WSHSY and CDR2 is SAAADI. The CDR3 has 14 amino acids. V dropped 6 bases and J dropped 6 bases, with 14 bases sitting between them. CDR3: CASRLGTPDEKLFF. DNA of the CDR3: TGCGCCAGCAGACTAGGGACTCCCGATGAAAAACTGTTTTTT.

This rearrangement joins TRBV4-1 to TRBJ1-2; a weak D match, TRBD1 (5 bases). Germline CDR1 is MGHRA and CDR2 is YSYEKL. V was pared by 5 bases and J by 7 bases, with 11 bases between. This CDR3 is built from 12 residues. Here the CDR3 DNA reads TGCGCCAGCAGCTCTCAGGGCGGTGGCTACACCTTC. Its translation: CASSSQGGGYTF.